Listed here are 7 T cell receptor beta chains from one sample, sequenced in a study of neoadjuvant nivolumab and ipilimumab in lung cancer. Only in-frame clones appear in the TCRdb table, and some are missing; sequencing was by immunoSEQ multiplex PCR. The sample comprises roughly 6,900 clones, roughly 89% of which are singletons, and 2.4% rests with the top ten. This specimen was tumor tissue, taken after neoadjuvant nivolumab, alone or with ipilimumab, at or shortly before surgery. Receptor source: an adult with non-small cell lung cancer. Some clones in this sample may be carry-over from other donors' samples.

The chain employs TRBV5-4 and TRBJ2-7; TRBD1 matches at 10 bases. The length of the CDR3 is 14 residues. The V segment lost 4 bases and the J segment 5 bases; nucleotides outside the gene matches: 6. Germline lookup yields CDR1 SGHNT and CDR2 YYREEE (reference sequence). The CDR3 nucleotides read TGTGCCAGCAGCAGGACAGGGGGTCAGGACGAGCAGTACTTC. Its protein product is CASSRTGGQDEQYF.

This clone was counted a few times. CDR3 DNA: TGTGCCAGCAGCCAAAATGGCAGGGAAAGCCAGACCCAGCATTTT. Translation gives CASSQNGRESQTQHF. The gene calls are TRBV6-6 and TRBJ1-5, with a tentative D call TRBD1 (5 bases). Germline assignment: CDR1 MNHNY and CDR2 SVGAGI (reference sequence). V was pared by 6 bases and J by 11 bases, with 23 bases between. The CDR3 has 15 amino acids.

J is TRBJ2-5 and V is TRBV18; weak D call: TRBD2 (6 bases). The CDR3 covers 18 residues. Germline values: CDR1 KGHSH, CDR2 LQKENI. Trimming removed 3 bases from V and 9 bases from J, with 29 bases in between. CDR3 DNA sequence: TGTGCCAGCTCACCCTCGGGACTGCCCTTCAACCCCCGAGGCGCCCAGTACTTC. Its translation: CASSPSGLPFNPRGAQYF. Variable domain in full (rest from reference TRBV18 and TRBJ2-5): NAGVMQNPRHLVRRRGQEARLRCSPMKGHSHVYWYRQLPEEGLKFMVYLQKENIIDESGMPKERFSAEFPKEGPSILRIQQVVRGDSAAYFCASSPSGLPFNPRGAQYFGPGTRLLVL.

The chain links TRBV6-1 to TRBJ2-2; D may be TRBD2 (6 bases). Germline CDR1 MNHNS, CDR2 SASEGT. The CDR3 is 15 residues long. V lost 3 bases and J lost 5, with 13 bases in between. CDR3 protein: CASSDGGAGTGELFF. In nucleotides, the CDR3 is TGTGCCAGCAGTGATGGAGGGGCTGGGACCGGGGAGCTGTTTTTT.

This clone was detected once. The CDR3 DNA reads as TGTGCCAGCAGCGGTACCTTCGGACAGGGGCGTATGAACACTGAAGCTTTCTTT. As protein: CASSGTFGQGRMNTEAFF. The gene calls are TRBV9 and TRBJ1-1; 9 positions match TRBD1. The CDR3 length is 18 residues. From germline, CDR1 is SGDLS and CDR2 YYNGEE. Trimming took 3 bases from V and 0 from J; bases not matched to a gene: 12.

CDR3 protein: CASSLGFLDPIQQFF. CDR3 nucleotide sequence: TGTGCCAGCAGCTTGGGTTTCCTCGATCCCATCCAGCAGTTCTTC. The chain combines TRBV5-8 with TRBJ2-1; D gene uncertain. Germline-derived CDR1 and CDR2 are SGHTS and YDEGEE. This CDR3 spans 15 amino acids. The germline V and J ends were trimmed by 0 bases and 11 bases, with 18 bases remaining between them. Full variable domain (outside the CDR3, taken from reference TRBV5-8 and TRBJ2-1): EAGVTQSPTHLIKTRGQQATLRCSPISGHTSVYWYQQALGLGLQFLLWYDEGEERNRGNFPPRFSGRQFPNYSSELNVNALELEDSALYLCASSLGFLDPIQQFFGPGTRLTVL.

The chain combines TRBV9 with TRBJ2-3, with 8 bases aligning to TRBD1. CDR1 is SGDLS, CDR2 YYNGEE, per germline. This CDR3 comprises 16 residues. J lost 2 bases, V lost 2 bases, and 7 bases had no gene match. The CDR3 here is CASSVTGTGVTDTQYF. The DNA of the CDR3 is TGTGCCAGCAGCGTTACCGGGACAGGAGTCACAGATACGCAGTATTTT.